This T cell receptor beta chain stems from a study of blood T cell repertoires in COVID-19. Study-wide context: The cDNA or gDNA used as material had been derived from T cells, B-cell-depleted T cells, or PBMCs.

Germline assignment: CDR1 MNHEY and CDR2 SVGAGI. The CDR3 has 13 amino acids. V lost 6 bases to trimming and J lost 14 bases; unmatched junction nucleotides: 13. In the study's own analysis: Amplification of reference gene primers provided the estimated nucleated cell counts. Here immunoSEQ multiplex PCR was the method, and the copy in TCRdb shows in-frame clones only, minus some. The DNA was the basis for D and trimming; V, J and clone size are from that table. This sample has roughly 150,000 clones, with 60% to 80% found just once. The gene calls are TRBV6-5 and TRBJ1-2; 9 bases are a match to TRBD1. This clonotype was obtained from a man between 45 and 60 years old with active or convalescent COVID-19. Specimen: peripheral blood. CDR3 sequence: CASRTGTGYQGTF. The CDR3 DNA reads TGTGCCAGCAGGACCGGGACAGGGTATCAGGGAACCTTC.